The T cell receptor beta chain under discussion was sequenced for a study of CD8 T cells in Susac syndrome. Trimming pared 4 bases from V and 5 bases from J, leaving 11 bases between. The CDR3 contains 12 residues. CDR1 SQVTM and CDR2 ANQGSEA come from the germline V gene. It was with random hexamers that about 0.45 to 1 ug RNA was reverse transcribed. Each CDR3 protein gets one entry after TCRdb re-called the immunoSEQ multiplex PCR reads with MiXCR. The sample carries approximately 150,000 distinct CDR3 sequences, less than 95% recorded once. Healthy donors acted as controls, with matching for age and sex.

The receptor's source is a human donor in good health. The genes are TRBV29-1 and TRBJ2-5; tentative D call: TRBD2 (6 bases). Material for sequencing was CD4+ T cells from PBMCs. The DNA for the CDR3 is TGCAGCGTTGTTTGGGGGGAGGAGACCCAGTACTTC. Translating it yields CSVVWGEETQYF.